The TCR beta chain under discussion was sequenced for a study of shared clonotypes between healthy human individuals. CDR3 length: 15 residues. Between the trimmed V and J ends, which lost 7 bases and 4 bases, there was a span of 17 bases. Germline assignment: CDR1 MDHEN and CDR2 SYDVKM. Profiling relied on immunoSEQ multiplex PCR, and the TCRdb table lists in-frame clones only, not all of them. Of roughly 1 million clones listed, approximately 72% are singletons. The clonotype originates from a man aged 18 to 35 in good health. The chain joins TRBV28 to TRBJ2-1, with TRBD2 as a possible D gene (6 bases). The specimen sequenced was memory CD4+ T cells sorted from blood. The subset: CD45RA-negative fraction. The CDR3 nucleotides read TGTGCCAGCACCAAGGGACGGGGGATTTACAATGAGCAGTTCTTC. Encoded protein: CASTKGRGIYNEQFF.